Listed here are 15 T cell receptor beta chains from one sample, sequenced in a study of blood T cell repertoires in COVID-19. The table came from immunoSEQ multiplex PCR; TCRdb's copy has only in-frame clones and leaves some out. This sample has 60,000 to 65,000 clones; 79% occur once, and the top ten carry just over 20%. The specimen was peripheral blood. The receptor source for this set is a woman aged 80 or over with active or convalescent COVID-19.

The chain links TRBV5-1 to TRBJ2-5, with 7 bases aligning to TRBD1. This CDR3 has 14 amino acids. Per germline, CDR1 SGHRS and CDR2 YFSETQ. The trim removed 0 bases at V and 4 bases at J, leaving 3 bases unmatched. The CDR3 loop reads CASSLGDSTETQYF. DNA for the CDR3: TGCGCCAGCAGCTTGGGGGACAGTACAGAGACCCAGTACTTC.

This chain's CDR3 is CASSVNRGRTNEKLFF. CDR3 DNA: TGTGCCAGCAGTGTTAACAGGGGGCGAACTAATGAAAAACTGTTTTTT. This sequence joins TRBV2 and TRBJ1-4, with 9 bases identical to TRBD1. The V and J ends lost 4 bases and 1 base, in that order; junction bases with no gene match: 4. The germline gives CDR1 SNHLY, CDR2 FYNNEI. The CDR3 spans 16 residues.

This sequence joins TRBV18 and TRBJ2-3, with D perhaps TRBD1 (6 bases). V lost 5 bases and J 1 base, leaving 13 bases between the germline ends. In germline, CDR1 is KGHSH, CDR2 LQKENI. The CDR3 length is 15 residues. DNA of the CDR3: TGTGCCAGCTCAAACAGGGCCGGGGGCACAGATACGCAGTATTTT. This encodes CASSNRAGGTDTQYF.

V gene TRBV5-1 combines with J gene TRBJ1-4, with D unresolved. Germline loops: CDR1 SGHRS, CDR2 YFSETQ. This CDR3 comprises 16 residues. V dropped 1 base and J dropped 3 bases, with 13 bases sitting between them. CDR3 residues: CASSLNGGTPNEKLFF. The CDR3, as DNA: TGCGCCAGCAGCTTGAATGGAGGAACACCTAATGAAAAACTGTTTTTT.

The V gene is TRBV7-2, the J gene TRBJ2-1, with 11 bases matching TRBD2. The V segment lost 2 bases and the J segment 7 bases; nucleotides outside the gene matches: 7. Germline CDR1 SGHTA, CDR2 FQGNSA. This CDR3 is built from 16 residues. CDR3 DNA: TGTGCCAGCAGCTTACTTAGCGGGGGGGCAGGGAATGAGCAGTTCTTC. It translates to CASSLLSGGAGNEQFF.

The chain carries TRBV28 and TRBJ2-7, with 8 bases fitting TRBD1. The length of the CDR3 is 14 residues. Germline CDR1 and CDR2: MDHEN and SYDVKM. Trimming cost V 3 bases and J 9 bases; bases outside gene matches: 10. The CDR3, as DNA: TGTGCCAGCAGTTTCCGGGACAGGTCGCCCGCGCAGTACTTC. It encodes CASSFRDRSPAQYF. Complete variable domain (other parts from reference TRBV28 and TRBJ2-7): DVKVTQSSRYLVKRTGEKVFLECVQDMDHENMFWYRQDPGLGLRLIYFSYDVKMKEKGDIPEGYSVSREKKERFSLILESASTNQTSMYLCASSFRDRSPAQYFGPGTRLTVT.

This chain connects TRBV4-1 to TRBJ1-4; D possibly corresponds to TRBD1 (5 bases). The CDR3 covers 17 residues. CDR1 MGHRA and CDR2 YSYEKL come from the germline V gene. The V end was cut by 2 bases, the J end by 0 bases, with 13 bases between. The CDR3 loop reads CASSQSAPGATNEKLFF. The CDR3 nucleotides read TGCGCCAGCAGCCAATCCGCCCCGGGGGCAACTAATGAAAAACTGTTTTTT.

This clone was picked up a small number of times. The chain combines TRBV2 with TRBJ1-2; 9 bases map to TRBD1. V lost 5 bases and J lost 8; bases outside the gene matches: 12. The germline gives CDR1 SNHLY, CDR2 FYNNEI. This CDR3 comprises 15 residues. The CDR3 sequence: CASSPDPGQGRGYTF. Here the CDR3 DNA reads TGTGCCAGCAGTCCAGACCCGGGACAGGGCCGAGGCTACACCTTC.

This clone appeared once. This rearrangement joins TRBV11-2 to TRBJ1-2, with D possibly being TRBD1 (6 bases). The CDR3 spans 15 residues. Trimming left V 1 base short and J 6 bases short, with 15 bases between. Germline V lookup: CDR1 SGHAT, CDR2 FQNNGV. The CDR3 is CASSLARTGTDGYTF. Here the CDR3 DNA reads TGTGCCAGCAGCTTAGCTAGAACAGGGACGGATGGCTACACCTTC.

This clone was seen a few times. The chain is built from TRBV9 and TRBJ1-1, with unresolved D. Germline CDR1 reads SGDLS; CDR2 reads YYNGEE. The CDR3 covers 15 residues. Trimming took 0 bases from V and 5 from J, leaving 14 bases between them. The CDR3 bases are TGTGCCAGCAGCGTAGGTCAGGAAGTATGGACTGAAGCTTTCTTT. It specifies CASSVGQEVWTEAFF. Filled out from reference TRBV9 and TRBJ1-1, the complete variable domain reads DSGVTQTPKHLITATGQRVTLRCSPRSGDLSVYWYQQSLDQGLQFLIQYYNGEERAKGNILERFSAQQFPDLHSELNLSSLELGDSALYFCASSVGQEVWTEAFFGQGTRLTVV.

The chain combines TRBV14 with TRBJ2-2; D unresolved. With 3 bases removed from V and 1 base from J, the gap between germline ends came to 18 bases. The germline V gene encodes CDR1 SGHDN and CDR2 FVKESK. The CDR3 is 18 amino acids. CDR3 nucleotide sequence: TGTGCCAGCAGCCACGAAAAAAGTTACTACTTGAACACCGGGGAGCTGTTTTTT. Translating gives CASSHEKSYYLNTGELFF.

V gene TRBV9 combines with J gene TRBJ2-7; D might be TRBD1 (6 bases). Trimming removed 10 bases at V and 2 bases at J, with 19 bases between. Germline values: CDR1 SGDLS, CDR2 YYNGEE. The CDR3 is made up of 14 amino acids. CDR3: CACLRGGPPYEQYF. The CDR3 coding sequence is TGTGCCTGCCTTCGAGGGGGTCCCCCCTACGAGCAGTACTTC.

V is TRBV6-5 and J is TRBJ2-1; weak D call: TRBD1 (7 bases). This CDR3 spans 11 amino acids. V lost 8 bases and J lost 8, with 10 bases in between. The germline CDR1 and CDR2 sequences are MNHEY and SVGAGI. This CDR3 is CASGRGDEQFF. The DNA for the CDR3 is TGTGCCAGCGGCAGGGGGGATGAGCAGTTCTTC.

This clone showed up just once. The chain has TRBV11-2 and TRBJ2-5, with D possibly TRBD2 on 5 matching bases. Germline-derived CDR1 and CDR2 are SGHAT and FQNNGV. The CDR3 consists of 12 residues. Trimming cost V 5 bases and J 5 bases, with 9 bases left between them. The CDR3 protein is CASSRRFETQYF. The CDR3, as DNA: TGTGCCAGCAGCCGGAGGTTTGAGACCCAGTACTTC. Together with reference TRBV11-2 and TRBJ2-5, the CDR3 gives the full variable domain: EAGVAQSPRYKIIEKRQSVAFWCNPISGHATLYWYQQILGQGPKLLIQFQNNGVVDDSQLPKDRFSAERLKGVDSTLKIQPAKLEDSAVYLCASSRRFETQYFGPGTRLLVL.

V usage is TRBV29-1 and J usage is TRBJ2-7, with 7 bases aligning to TRBD1. V dropped 5 bases and J dropped 4; count of bases not matched to a gene: 17. The germline CDR1 and CDR2 sequences are SQVTM and ANQGSEA. CDR3 length: 16 residues. The CDR3 protein is CSVPKVDRVRRYEQYF. CDR3 sequence (DNA): TGCAGCGTTCCGAAGGTCGACAGGGTAAGACGGTACGAGCAGTACTTC.